The clone carrying this TCR beta chain was seen a handful of times. What it recognizes is unknown. At one end, the junction sequence differs from germline, possibly due to a read error. Germline CDR1 reads LNHDA; CDR2 reads SQIVND (reference sequence). The CDR3 is 16 residues long. Noted time point: patch test 2, 6 weeks after DPC sensitization. Documented treatment: therapeutic diphenylcyclopropenone sensitization with weekly scalp DPC. The data belong to a study of human T cells and chemical hapten exposure. Study-level information: Diphenylcyclopropenone was applied weekly to patients' scalps across the roughly 25-week study. The upper back received 0.01% DPC by patch testing, with results read at 6 days.

Separate cDNA molecules received unique molecular identifiers, which the library attached to them. From the RACE reads, TCRdb called clonotypes with MiXCR, one entry per CDR3 protein. Here the sample spans around 82,000 distinct CDR3 sequences, 6.6% being singletons. Findings of the study overall: Having alopecia, donors may respond immunologically unlike healthy people.

The sequences come from whole blood, collected in connection with sensitization to the hapten diphenylcyclopropenone (DPC). The sequence was obtained from a woman in her twenties or thirties with alopecia areata. Some clones in this sample may be carry-over from other donors' samples. The chain couples TRBV19 to TRBJ2-2; D might be TRBD1 (6 bases). The DNA of the CDR3 is TGTGTCAGTAGTATGAGGGGACACACAAACACCGGGGAGCTGTTTTTT. Translating gives CVSSMRGHTNTGELFF.